These 5 T cell receptor beta chains were sequenced from one sample in a study of T cell clusters in autoimmune cytopenias. Multiplex touch-down PCR amplified TRB using TRB-A and TRB-B pools in one tube. TCRdb re-called the multiplex PCR reads and catalogs CDR3 proteins one per entry, DNA excluded. The table for this sample gives 5,300 or so distinct CDR3 sequences. TRB amplification used around 0.25 ug of peripheral blood genomic DNA. The sample was peripheral blood. These receptor sequences come from a human donor with an autoimmune cytopenia or autoimmune hepatitis (not recorded which).

The V and J genes are TRBV5-4 and TRBJ1-4. Per germline, CDR1 SGHNT and CDR2 YYREEE (reference sequence). This CDR3 is built from 14 residues. CDR3 sequence: CASSHTGTNEKLFF. The whole variable domain, filled in from reference TRBV5-4 and TRBJ1-4, reads ETGVTQSPTHLIKTRGQQVTLRCSSQSGHNTVSWYQQALGQGPQFIFQYYREEENGRGNFPPRFSGLQFPNYSSELNVNALELDDSALYLCASSHTGTNEKLFFGSGTQLSVL.

This clonotype is called medium-sized based on its frequency. This sequence joins TRBV6-6 and TRBJ2-1. The V gene's germline CDR1 is MNHNY and CDR2 SVGAGI (reference sequence). CDR3 length: 15 amino acids. The CDR3 region is CASSPTPQSYNEQFF.

The rearrangement joins TRBV7-2 to TRBJ1-2. CDR1 is SGHTA, CDR2 FQGNSA, per germline. The CDR3 runs 15 residues. This CDR3 reads CASSLSGQPAYGYTF.

This clonotype shows up as medium-sized by frequency. V gene TRBV19 combines with J gene TRBJ1-5; TCRdb outputs TRBD1, but without DNA this stays unchecked. CDR1 and CDR2 (germline): LNHDA, SQIVND (reference sequence). The CDR3 is 17 residues long. CDR3 sequence reads: CASSMIYRTGLLQPQHF.

This clonotype is deemed medium-sized by its frequency. The chain recombines TRBV12-3 or TRBV12-4 with TRBJ2-4; TCRdb returns TRBD2, unconfirmable since there is no DNA. The CDR3 has 15 residues. CDR3 residues: CASSGGGSGKNIQYF.